Listed below are T cell receptor beta chains from one sample, sequenced in a study of T cells after yellow fever vaccination. In TCRdb, the 5' RACE reads were re-called with MiXCR into one record per CDR3 protein. The table lists about 360,000 distinct CDR3 sequences, over 5% of them singletons. Sequences were derived from PBMCs, sampled 5 days after the yellow fever booster vaccination. All receptors derive from a man aged 25-40 years who received the YFV17D yellow fever vaccine. CDR3s include the opening cysteine and the closing phenylalanine or tryptophan. A D gene is named only where the DNA matches it firmly. For some rows the clone size is stated as once, few or many, or as a class when expanded; others skip it.

>TRBV5-1|-|many|TRBJ2-1
CASSPTQDLFSEQFF
TGCGCCAGCAGCCCAACACAGGACCTTTTTAGTGAGCAGTTCTTC
>TRBV18|-|few|TRBJ1-2
CASSPGRANYGYTF
TGTGCCAGCTCACCAGGGAGAGCTAACTATGGCTACACCTTC
>TRBV12-3/TRBV12-4|-|-|TRBJ2-7
CASSLAPAGRSYEQYF
TGTGCCAGCAGTTTAGCGCCGGCAGGTCGCTCCTACGAGCAGTACTTC
>TRBV5-8|TRBD2|many|TRBJ2-3
CASSFSPAGAGRDTQYF
TGTGCCAGCAGCTTCTCTCCAGCGGGAGCGGGAAGAGATACGCAGTATTTT
>TRBV7-2|TRBD2|-|TRBJ2-1
CASSPGGEGGYNEQFF
TGTGCCAGCAGCCCCGGCGGGGAGGGAGGCTACAATGAGCAGTTCTTC
>TRBV6-5|TRBD2|few|TRBJ2-3
CASSWGNGREGTDTQYF
TGTGCCAGCAGTTGGGGAAACGGGCGGGAGGGAACAGATACGCAGTATTTT
>TRBV24-1|TRBD1|-|TRBJ2-3
CATSDHRTGRYADTQYF
TGTGCCACCAGTGACCATCGGACAGGGCGGTACGCAGATACGCAGTATTTT
>TRBV20-1|-|-|TRBJ1-2
CSATGPEKSYTF
TGCAGTGCTACCGGGCCAGAGAAGAGCTACACCTTC
>TRBV7-2|-|many|TRBJ2-7
CASSLGVTLYF
TGTGCCAGCAGCTTAGGGGTCACCTTGTACTTC
>TRBV4-3|-|many|TRBJ2-5
CASSRSPGTAETQYF
TGCGCCAGCAGTCGATCCCCCGGGACCGCTGAGACCCAGTACTTC
>TRBV20-1|-|few|TRBJ2-2
CSAPSGGGAGELFF
TGCAGTGCTCCGAGCGGAGGGGGGGCCGGGGAGCTGTTTTTT
>TRBV7-2|-|-|TRBJ2-3
CASSNLRGRGTDTQYF
TGTGCCAGCAGCAATCTCAGGGGAAGGGGCACAGATACGCAGTATTTT
>TRBV20-1|-|-|TRBJ1-1
CSARMGGKDTEAFF
TGCAGTGCTAGAATGGGGGGGAAAGACACTGAAGCTTTCTTT
>TRBV12-3/TRBV12-4|-|many|TRBJ1-2
CASSPELGYGYTF
TGTGCCAGCAGCCCCGAGCTCGGCTATGGCTACACCTTC
>TRBV30|-|many|TRBJ2-2
CAWSLRGLSGELFF
TGTGCCTGGAGTCTTAGGGGGTTGTCCGGGGAGCTGTTTTTT
>TRBV18|-|few|TRBJ2-3
CASSDSLSTTDTQYF
TGTGCCAGCTCGGACAGTTTGTCCACCACAGATACGCAGTATTTT
>TRBV21-1|-|many|TRBJ2-7
CASSKGGRRYF
TGTGCCAGCAGCAAAGGAGGTAGGCGCTACTTC
>TRBV15|-|-|TRBJ2-5
CATSRSSGSSGGETQYF
TGTGCCACCAGCAGGTCCTCCGGGAGCTCAGGGGGGGAGACCCAGTACTTC
>TRBV14|-|few|TRBJ2-3
CASSQDGSYLTDTQYF
TGTGCCAGCAGCCAAGACGGGTCCTACCTCACAGATACGCAGTATTTT
>TRBV19|TRBD2|-|TRBJ2-5
CASRRLAGEETQYF
TGTGCCAGTCGGCGACTAGCGGGAGAGGAGACCCAGTACTTC
>TRBV10-3|TRBD2|few|TRBJ2-3
CAARETSGSWSDTQYF
TGTGCCGCTAGGGAGACTAGCGGGAGTTGGTCAGATACGCAGTATTTT
>TRBV11-2|-|-|TRBJ1-2
CASSLSPVSRSNYGYTF
TGTGCCAGCAGCCTAAGCCCCGTGTCTCGGTCTAACTATGGCTACACCTTC
>TRBV24-1|-|-|TRBJ2-1
CATSAFTSEQFF
TGTGCCACCAGCGCCTTCACTAGTGAGCAGTTCTTC
>TRBV2|TRBD2|-|TRBJ2-4
CACSPGLAGGQGKNIQYF
TGTGCCTGCAGTCCGGGACTAGCGGGAGGGCAAGGCAAAAACATTCAGTACTTC
>TRBV20-1|TRBD2|-|TRBJ2-3
CSARASGRATVVTDTQYF
TGCAGTGCTAGAGCTAGCGGGAGGGCCACGGTGGTGACAGATACGCAGTATTTT
>TRBV20-1|-|few|TRBJ1-2
CSAIGLTRNGYTF
TGCAGTGCTATCGGATTAACGAGGAATGGCTACACCTTC
>TRBV5-4|TRBD1|few|TRBJ1-6
CASSLGQGSYNSPLHF
TGTGCCAGCAGCTTAGGACAGGGAAGCTATAATTCACCCCTCCACTTT
>TRBV5-1|-|many|TRBJ2-4
CASSSERPTDIQYF
TGCGCCAGCAGCTCCGAGCGGCCTACCGACATTCAGTACTTC
>TRBV7-9|TRBD1|-|TRBJ2-1
CASSFGTELYNEQFF
TGTGCCAGCAGTTTCGGGACAGAGCTCTACAATGAGCAGTTCTTC
>TRBV3-1|TRBD2|few|TRBJ2-7
CASSQGVSGGYEQYF
TGTGCCAGCAGCCAAGGGGTGTCGGGGGGTTACGAGCAGTACTTC
>TRBV2|-|-|TRBJ2-7
CASTQGAREQYF
TGTGCCAGCACACAGGGTGCGCGCGAGCAGTACTTC
>TRBV7-2|-|few|TRBJ1-5
CASSLEEGQPQHF
TGTGCCAGCAGCTTAGAAGAGGGGCAGCCCCAGCATTTT
>TRBV5-1|TRBD1|few|TRBJ2-5
CASSVGWTGGRETQYF
TGCGCCAGCAGCGTTGGATGGACAGGGGGGAGAGAGACCCAGTACTTC
>TRBV5-4|TRBD2|few|TRBJ2-6
CASSYGLDSSSGANVLTF
TGTGCCAGCAGCTACGGACTAGATTCTTCGTCGGGGGCCAACGTCCTGACTTTC
>TRBV29-1|TRBD2|-|TRBJ2-2
CIVAPSGRESTGELFF
TGCATCGTTGCCCCTAGCGGGAGAGAGAGCACCGGGGAGCTGTTTTTT
>TRBV20-1|TRBD2|many|TRBJ2-1
CSAPGTSGRSHNEQFF
TGCAGTGCCCCAGGGACTAGCGGGAGGTCCCACAATGAGCAGTTCTTC
>TRBV7-9|TRBD2|-|TRBJ2-1
CASSSIWGLADYNEPFF
TGTGCCAGCAGCTCGATCTGGGGACTAGCTGACTACAATGAGCCGTTCTTC
>TRBV15|-|-|TRBJ1-3
CVTSSSGQGNTIYF
TGTGTCACCAGCAGCTCCGGACAGGGAAACACCATATATTTT
>TRBV4-3|-|-|TRBJ2-7
CASSQRADLLYEQYF
TGCGCCAGCAGCCAACGAGCCGATTTATTGTACGAGCAGTACTTC
>TRBV5-1|-|-|TRBJ2-7
CASSRTSMDYEQYF
TGCGCCAGCAGCCGGACTTCCATGGACTACGAGCAGTACTTC
>TRBV5-6|TRBD2|many|TRBJ2-2
CASSLTGGDTGELFF
TGTGCCAGCAGCTTGACCGGGGGGGACACCGGGGAGCTGTTTTTT
>TRBV18|TRBD1|-|TRBJ2-1
CASDTGGPSVDPNEQFF
TGTGCCAGCGATACAGGGGGCCCTAGCGTAGACCCAAATGAGCAGTTCTTC
>TRBV29-1|TRBD2|-|TRBJ2-1
CSADVAGGREQFF
TGCAGCGCTGACGTAGCGGGAGGGCGGGAGCAGTTCTTC
>TRBV3-1|TRBD2|many|TRBJ2-7
CASSQAPSGSYEQYF
TGTGCCAGCAGCCAAGCGCCTAGCGGCTCCTACGAGCAGTACTTC
>TRBV20-1|TRBD2|-|TRBJ2-3
CSARVAGGTSTDTQYF
TGCAGTGCTAGGGTAGCGGGAGGTACTAGCACAGATACGCAGTATTTT
>TRBV29-1|TRBD1|many|TRBJ2-1
CSVRHGQGYNEQFF
TGCAGCGTTCGCCACGGACAGGGGTACAATGAGCAGTTCTTC
>TRBV20-1|-|few|TRBJ2-1
CSAYFGTLPYNEQFF
TGCAGTGCTTACTTCGGGACTCTCCCCTACAATGAGCAGTTCTTC
>TRBV20-1|-|few|TRBJ1-4
CSARRGATNEKLFF
TGCAGTGCTAGACGAGGGGCAACTAATGAAAAACTGTTTTTT
>TRBV20-1|TRBD2|few|TRBJ2-3
CSANFLAGGQLVSTDTQYF
TGCAGTGCTAATTTTCTAGCGGGAGGCCAACTCGTTAGCACAGATACGCAGTATTTT